The clone carrying this T cell receptor (beta chain) was seen a handful of times. TCRdb passed the RT-PCR reads through MiXCR, listing each CDR3 protein once. This sample yields 500,000 to 600,000 distinct CDR3 sequences, of which around 11% are seen a single time; approximately 10% belongs to the top ten. The data originate from a study of response to subunit inactivated influenza vaccine. The same data also contributed to another study, on T cells expressing NK-cell markers. According to that study: 5'RACE template switching built TCR beta cDNA with unique molecular identifiers. Just one sequenced donor of eight was HCMV-seronegative, while seven were seropositive. Four of the donors also had these clonotypes leading their CD3+CD56-NKG2C+ fraction.

This sample comprised PBMCs from blood, obtained on the day of vaccination. This TCR was sampled from a man in his fifties who received an inactivated influenza vaccine.

The CDR3 is CSAARLRRGYNEQFF. The CDR3 nucleotides are TGCAGTGCTGCACGACTGCGTCGAGGATACAATGAGCAGTTCTTC. The V gene is TRBV20-1, the J gene TRBJ2-1, with D uncertain. The germline V and J ends were trimmed by 5 bases and 4 bases, with 18 bases remaining between them. Germline CDR1 is DFQATT and CDR2 is SNEGSKA (reference sequence). The CDR3 consists of 15 residues.